One T cell receptor (beta chain) is described in this entry. The CDR3 extends over 15 amino acids. V lost 5 bases and J lost 0; bases outside the gene matches: 6. Germline-derived CDR1 and CDR2 are SNHLY and FYNNEI. TCRdb's copy holds only in-frame clones and misses some; the assay was immunoSEQ multiplex PCR. The sample has about 15,000 clones; around a third are singletons. These data come from a study of graft-versus-host responses after intestinal transplantation. Study-wide findings and caveats: High graft-versus-host to host-versus-graft T cell clonal ratios marked allografts of patients with graft-donor macrochimerism. Peak circulating GvH clone levels were associated with early post-transplant HvG declines. GvH clones appeared in recipient marrow, some first in ileum or blood.

The study plated 200,000 CFSE-labeled responders with 200,000 irradiated, violet-dye-labeled stimulators. The sample consisted of alloreactive CD8+ T cells from a mixed lymphocyte reaction culture, taken before intestinal transplant. The subset is: CFSE-low proliferating T cells sorted from roughly 6-day pre-transplant mixed lymphocyte reaction (GvH or HvG direction). This TCR was sampled from a human patient who received an intestinal transplant. This chain links TRBV2 with TRBJ1-1; 7 nucleotides align to TRBD1. The CDR3 sequence is CASSSLQGVNTEAFF. In DNA, the CDR3 is TGTGCCAGCAGTTCGTTGCAGGGGGTGAACACTGAAGCTTTCTTT.